This paragraph covers one TCR beta chain sequence. The antigen is not known. CDR1 and CDR2 from the germline V gene are SGHTA and FQGNSA. Trimming took off 4 bases at V and 1 base at J, with 12 bases between the two ends. The CDR3 loop spans 15 amino acids. Using its own MiXCR run on the 5' RACE reads, TCRdb lists one record per CDR3 protein. The repertoire holds some 390,000 distinct CDR3 sequences, with approximately 5.7% as singletons. This sample was included in a study of T cells after yellow fever vaccination. Study-level findings and limits: Most primary-vaccination clones reappeared after the booster (approximately 96% CD4, 75% to 90% CD8).

The clonotype originates from a man aged 25-45 years who received the YFV17D yellow fever vaccine. This chain joins TRBV7-2 and TRBJ2-3; D is possibly TRBD1 (5 bases). The input for sequencing was PBMCs, taken 5 days after the yellow fever booster vaccination. CDR3 nucleotides: TGTGCCAGCAGCTCAGGGTTAACCCGCACAGATACGCAGTATTTT. This sequence encodes CASSSGLTRTDTQYF.